This T cell receptor (beta chain) was sequenced in a study of cytomegalovirus exposure and HLA in healthy donors. The study, taken as a whole, reports: When presence/absence was analysed, sequencing depth was taken to be roughly uniform across donors. An ancestry cluster, one associated with Asian ancestry, reportedly showed fewer N-insertions than the approximately 670-donor mean in a later analysis. Sequencing likely produced, as an artifact, a cluster of highly shared sequence variants.

As for this clone: As yet, its antigen is unknown.

With V trimmed by 5 bases and J by 5 bases, 10 bases remained unmatched. CDR1 SGHTA and CDR2 FQGTGA come from the germline V gene. This CDR3 comprises 15 residues. Primers: 60 Vbeta forward and 13 Jbeta reverse. The method was immunoSEQ multiplex PCR; TCRdb's version includes in-frame clones alone and lacks a portion of them. The sample carries about 84,000 clones, approximately 90% recorded once. This receptor was obtained from a man younger than 30 in good health and CMV-seronegative. The source material was PBMCs. The V gene is TRBV7-3, the J gene TRBJ2-5; 8 bases agree with TRBD1. The CDR3 spells CASSPNRGWRETQYF. The CDR3 coding sequence is TGTGCCAGCAGCCCAAACAGGGGGTGGCGGGAGACCCAGTACTTC.